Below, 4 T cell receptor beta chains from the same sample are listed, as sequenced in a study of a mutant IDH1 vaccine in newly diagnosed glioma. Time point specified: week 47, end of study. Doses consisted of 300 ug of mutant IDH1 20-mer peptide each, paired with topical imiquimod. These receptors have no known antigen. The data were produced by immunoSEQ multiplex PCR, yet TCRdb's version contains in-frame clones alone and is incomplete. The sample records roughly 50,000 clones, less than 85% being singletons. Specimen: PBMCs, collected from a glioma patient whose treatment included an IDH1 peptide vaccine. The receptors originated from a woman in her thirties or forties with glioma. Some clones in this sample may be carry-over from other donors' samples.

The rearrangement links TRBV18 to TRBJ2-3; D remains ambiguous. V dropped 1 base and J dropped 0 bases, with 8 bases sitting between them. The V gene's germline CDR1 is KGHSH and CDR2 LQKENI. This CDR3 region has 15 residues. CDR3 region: CASSPRQQSTDTQYF. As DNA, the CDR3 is TGTGCCAGCTCACCACGACAACAAAGCACAGATACGCAGTATTTT.

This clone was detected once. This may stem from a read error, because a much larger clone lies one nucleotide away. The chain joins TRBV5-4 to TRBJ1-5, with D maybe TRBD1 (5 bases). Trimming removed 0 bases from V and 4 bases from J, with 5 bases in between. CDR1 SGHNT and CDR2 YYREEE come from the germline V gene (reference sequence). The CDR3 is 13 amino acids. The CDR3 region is CASSLDRNQPQHF. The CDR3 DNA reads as TGTGCCAGCAGCTTGGACAGGAATCAGCCCCAGCATTTT.

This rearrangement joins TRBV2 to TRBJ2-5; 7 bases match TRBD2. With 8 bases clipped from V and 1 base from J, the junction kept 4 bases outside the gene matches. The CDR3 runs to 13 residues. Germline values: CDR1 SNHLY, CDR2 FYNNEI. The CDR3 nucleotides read TGTGCCAGCGAGGGGACTACCCAAGAGACCCAGTACTTC. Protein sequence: CASEGTTQETQYF.

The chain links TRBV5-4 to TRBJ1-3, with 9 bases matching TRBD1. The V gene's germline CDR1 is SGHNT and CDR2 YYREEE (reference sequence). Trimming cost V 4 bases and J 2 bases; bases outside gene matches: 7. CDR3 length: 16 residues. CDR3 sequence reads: CASSTRTGATGNTIYF. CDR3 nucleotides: TGTGCCAGCAGCACCCGGACAGGGGCAACTGGAAACACCATATATTTT.